This T cell receptor beta chain was identified in a study of beta chain features in type 1 diabetes. Trimming removed 6 bases at V and 6 bases at J, with 13 bases between. The CDR3 is made up of 13 amino acids. Germline CDR1 is MRHNA and CDR2 is SNTAGT. On this clone: Its antigen is not known.

Study results and limitations: Possible PCR preference for shorter templates applied equally to patients and controls. It was not settled here whether HLA type affects TCRB rearrangement. Researchers report that Type 1 diabetes patients had moderately but significantly shorter TCRB CDR3s across all four CD4+ subsets. Healthy donors had naive, central memory and Treg TCRB repertoires that appeared less similar than those seen among patients. More deletions and fewer insertions at VDJ junctions were seen in type 1 diabetes patients.

Every bit of the isolated RNA underwent reverse transcription, so sequencing read expressed TCRB transcripts. The protocol was immunoSEQ multiplex PCR, while the TCRdb copy is restricted to in-frame clones and leaves out a portion. The table records about 47,000 clones, 35% to 55% of them present only once. The material sequenced was stem cell memory CD4+ T cells from blood. The sequence was obtained from a man younger than 40 with type 1 diabetes. The rearrangement joins TRBV6-4 to TRBJ2-3, with D possibly matching TRBD2 (6 bases). CDR3 in amino acids: CASRRDSWDTQYF. CDR3 bases: TGTGCCAGCAGGAGGGACTCCTGGGATACGCAGTATTTT.